One T cell receptor (beta chain) is described in this entry. Clones were sequenced by immunoSEQ multiplex PCR, and TCRdb holds only the in-frame ones, with some missing. This sample has under 250,000 clones, with around 90% found just once. This record belongs to a study of blood T cell repertoires in COVID-19. On the study more broadly: COVID-19 samples from acute and convalescent phases originated in the United States, Italy and Spain.

The sequencing input was PBMCs or T cells enriched from blood (not recorded which). The receptor's source is a woman aged 25 to 45 who had been exposed to COVID-19.

CDR3 bases: TGTGCCAGCAGCTGTGGACAGGGCTATGGCTACACCTTC. The encoded protein is CASSCGQGYGYTF. The chain has TRBV21-1 and TRBJ1-2; TRBD1 is the table's D call, not checked against the DNA. TRBV21-1 is noted as a pseudogene. The CDR3 has 13 residues.